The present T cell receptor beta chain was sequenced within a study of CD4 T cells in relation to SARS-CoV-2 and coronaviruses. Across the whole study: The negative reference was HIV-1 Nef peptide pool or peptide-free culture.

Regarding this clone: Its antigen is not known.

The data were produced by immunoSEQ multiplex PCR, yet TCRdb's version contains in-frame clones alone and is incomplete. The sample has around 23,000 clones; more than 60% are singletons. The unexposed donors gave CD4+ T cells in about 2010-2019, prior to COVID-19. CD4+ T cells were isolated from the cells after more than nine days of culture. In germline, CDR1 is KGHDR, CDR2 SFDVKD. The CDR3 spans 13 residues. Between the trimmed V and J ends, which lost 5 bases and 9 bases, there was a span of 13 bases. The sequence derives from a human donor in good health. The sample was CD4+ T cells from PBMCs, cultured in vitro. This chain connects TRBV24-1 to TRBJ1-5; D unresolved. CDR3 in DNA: TGTGCCACCAGTGTTGACGCCCCGGGGCCCCAGCATTTT. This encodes CATSVDAPGPQHF.